These T cell receptor beta chains were read from a single sample in a study of response to subunit inactivated influenza vaccine. One entry per CDR3 protein, called by TCRdb with MiXCR from the RT-PCR reads. This table holds more than 500,000 distinct CDR3 sequences, about 11% found once. These same data were also listed under a study on T cells expressing NK-cell markers.

The specimen was PBMCs from blood, collected on the day of vaccination. The origin of the receptors is a man aged 45-65 years who received an inactivated influenza vaccine. CDR3s include the opening cysteine and the closing phenylalanine or tryptophan. The D gene is left open where the match is weak. Some rows have no size entry. The others give once, few or many, or a class for an expanded clone.

d_call clone_size j_call v_call cdr3_aa cdr3_nt
NA NA TRBJ2-2 TRBV15 CATSRDRWENTGELFF TGTGCCACCAGCAGAGATCGGTGGGAAAACACCGGGGAGCTGTTTTTT
TRBD1 NA TRBJ1-2 TRBV4-2 CASSQDWAGGGYTF TGTGCCAGCAGCCAAGATTGGGCAGGGGGCGGCTACACCTTC
NA many TRBJ2-5 TRBV29-1 CSVEVRVKTSPNQETQYF TGCAGCGTTGAAGTGAGGGTGAAAACTAGCCCAAACCAAGAGACCCAGTACTTC
NA once TRBJ2-7 TRBV7-3 CASSSPSPEQYF TGTGCCAGCAGCTCCCCCTCTCCTGAGCAGTACTTC
TRBD2 NA TRBJ2-7 TRBV4-2 CASSQTPTKKLAGNEQYF TGTGCCAGCAGCCAGACACCTACGAAGAAGCTAGCGGGGAACGAGCAGTACTTC
NA few TRBJ2-5 TRBV11-2 CASSLAPGEETQYF TGTGCCAGCAGCTTGGCGCCGGGAGAAGAGACCCAGTACTTC
NA few TRBJ2-3 TRBV9 CASSVRTGTDTQYF TGTGCCAGCAGCGTCCGGACCGGCACAGATACGCAGTATTTT
NA many TRBJ2-3 TRBV11-2 CASSLLVSDTQYF TGTGCCAGCAGCTTATTAGTGTCAGATACGCAGTATTTT
NA NA TRBJ1-2 TRBV7-9 CASSLVEPTPIYGYTF TGTGCCAGCAGCTTAGTTGAGCCGACTCCGATCTATGGCTACACCTTC
TRBD1 NA TRBJ1-5 TRBV19 CASSVGQGSFGNQPQHF TGTGCCAGTAGTGTGGGACAGGGTAGTTTTGGCAATCAGCCCCAGCATTTT
NA few TRBJ2-3 TRBV24-1 CATSKTGSTDTQYF TGTGCCACCAGTAAGACGGGAAGCACAGATACGCAGTATTTT
NA few TRBJ2-7 TRBV5-4 CASSLAVGSTYEQYF TGTGCCAGCAGCTTGGCTGTAGGGTCTACCTACGAGCAGTACTTC
TRBD2 NA TRBJ2-1 TRBV4-2 CASSQGIAGVSDDEQFF TGTGCCAGCAGCCAGGGGATAGCGGGCGTGTCGGATGATGAGCAGTTCTTC
TRBD1 few TRBJ2-3 TRBV5-1 CASSLDRGPTIKGTDTQYF TGCGCCAGCAGCTTAGACAGGGGACCGACGATTAAGGGCACAGATACGCAGTATTTT
NA few TRBJ1-1 TRBV29-1 CSARDGGDTEAFF TGCAGCGCACGAGATGGAGGGGACACTGAAGCTTTCTTT
NA NA TRBJ2-4 TRBV5-5 CASTSVPGLLEMNIQYF TGTGCCAGCACCTCGGTCCCAGGCTTGCTCGAAATGAACATTCAGTACTTC
NA NA TRBJ2-3 TRBV10-3 CAISESWGADTQYF TGTGCCATCAGTGAGTCTTGGGGGGCCGATACGCAGTATTTT
NA NA TRBJ1-6 TRBV27 CASSPRDLEISSPLHF TGTGCCAGCAGCCCCCGGGACCTTGAAATTTCCTCACCCCTCCACTTT
NA many TRBJ2-5 TRBV3-1 CASSQAETQYF TGTGCCAGCAGCCAAGCAGAGACCCAGTACTTC
NA few TRBJ2-7 TRBV18 CASSPWGTLPYEQYF TGTGCCAGCTCACCATGGGGGACACTCCCCTACGAGCAGTACTTC
NA many TRBJ1-1 TRBV9 CASQPPRGTEAFF TGTGCCAGTCAACCCCCTAGGGGCACTGAAGCTTTCTTT
TRBD1 NA TRBJ1-2 TRBV6-5 CASSYLGQGHGYTF TGTGCCAGCAGTTACCTGGGACAGGGTCACGGCTACACCTTC
NA NA TRBJ2-7 TRBV7-7 CASSKDRSYEQYF TGTGCTAGCAGCAAGGACAGATCCTACGAGCAGTACTTC
TRBD1 few TRBJ2-1 TRBV7-8 CASSLLPGQGAYNEQFF TGTGCCAGCAGCTTATTACCGGGACAGGGGGCTTACAATGAGCAGTTCTTC
NA NA TRBJ1-6 TRBV12-3/TRBV12-4 CASSQPHSPLHF TGTGCCAGCAGTCAGCCCCATTCACCCCTCCACTTT
NA NA TRBJ2-4 TRBV4-1 CASSPGPAGAKNIQYF TGCGCCAGCAGCCCGGGTCCTGCCGGGGCCAAAAACATTCAGTACTTC